This TCR beta chain was recorded in a study of cytomegalovirus exposure and HLA in healthy donors. The CDR3 contains 12 residues. Between the trimmed V and J ends, which lost 2 bases and 3 bases, there was a span of 5 bases. Germline V gene data show CDR1 as MNHEY and CDR2 as SVGAGI. The data were produced by immunoSEQ multiplex PCR, yet TCRdb's version contains in-frame clones alone and is incomplete. The sample lists about 63,000 clones, roughly 90% seen once, with around 1.3% in the top ten. Notes on the study in general: A few of the chains that were CMV-associated were confirmed in vitro to be specific for CMV antigens.

Of note for this clone: What it binds is not known.

The rearrangement joins TRBV6-5 to TRBJ2-7; the D is unclear. The sequenced sample consisted of PBMCs. This clonotype was obtained from a young woman in good health and CMV-seronegative. The CDR3: CASSYERYEQYF. CDR3 coding DNA: TGTGCCAGCAGTTACGAGCGCTACGAGCAGTACTTC.